This entry concerns a single T cell receptor (beta chain). Its antigen is unknown. The CDR3 length is 16 residues. Per germline, CDR1 SGHDT and CDR2 YYEEEE. J gave up 10 bases and V 0 bases, and 11 bases lay outside the gene matches. The data stem from a study of cytomegalovirus exposure and HLA in healthy donors. Primers for the PCR totalled 60 Vbeta and 13 Jbeta. Sequencing was performed with immunoSEQ multiplex PCR; in TCRdb, only in-frame clones are kept and a portion is missing. The sample consists of just under 70,000 clones, approximately 75% of them appearing once. Findings of the study overall: After further analysis at a later stage, 17,000 or so TCR beta sequences were associated with HLA alleles at 0.05 false discovery rate. Most TCRs appeared rarely, but some public TCRs recurred in many donors.

This clonotype was sampled from a human donor in good health. The rearrangement uses TRBV5-6 and TRBJ2-1; 9 bases line up with TRBD1. The sequencing sample was made of PBMCs. CDR3 DNA: TGTGCCAGCAGCTTGGGGGGCGGGACAGGGAGAGGGGAGCAGTTCTTC. Translation gives CASSLGGGTGRGEQFF.